This T cell receptor beta chain was sequenced for a study of beta chain features in type 1 diabetes. Study-wide results and limits: Fewer insertions but more deletions were seen at VDJ junctions in type 1 diabetes patients. Type 1 diabetes patients showed a moderate but significant shortening of TCRB CDR3s in all four CD4+ subsets.

The CDR3 spans 12 residues. The germline V gene has CDR1 SSHAT and CDR2 FNYEAQ (reference sequence). Reverse transcription of all isolated RNA meant that expressed TCRB transcripts were sequenced. Clones were read by immunoSEQ multiplex PCR, and TCRdb kept only the in-frame ones, dropping some. The data contain hundreds of thousands of clones, about 14% of them singletons. With respect to this clone: Its antigen remains unidentified. Mismatch with germline at one junction end may stem from a read error.

This chain uses TRBV7-7 with TRBJ2-1; 8 positions match TRBD2. This receptor was identified in a man aged 18 to 35 with type 1 diabetes. The sample consisted of naive CD4+ T cells from blood. The CDR3 sequence: CASSGGSNEQFF. The CDR3, as DNA: TGTGCTAGCAGCGGGGGCTCGAATGAGCAGTTCTTC.